The sequence of this T cell receptor beta chain was determined in a study of OX40 agonist ivuxolimab in advanced cancers. In the study overall: Participants could have had prior anti-PD-1, anti-PD-L1 or anti-CTLA-4 therapy, and about 40% had some.

Whole-study results and caveats: Low clonal expansion, among the lowest seen, marked partial responders at 0.1-3.0 mg/kg. At 0.1 to 3.0 mg/kg, CD4+ and CD8+ blood T cells expanded clonally by week 6.

With regard to this clone: The antigen is not known.

Sequencing used immunoSEQ multiplex PCR; TCRdb keeps in-frame clones, though not all of them. The sample has tens of thousands of clones, about 94% seen once. The length of the CDR3 is 14 residues. Germline CDR1 and CDR2: MDHEN and SYDVKM. Trimming took off 3 bases at V and 0 bases at J, with 8 bases between the two ends. This TCR derives from an adult with an advanced solid tumor such as melanoma, head and neck, liver or kidney cancer. The chain links TRBV28 to TRBJ2-5; D not resolved. The material sequenced was CD4+ or CD8+ T cells sorted from blood, taken in a trial of the OX40 agonist ivuxolimab. The CDR3 region has the DNA TGTGCCAGCAGTTTTTTCTGGGACCAAGAGACCCAGTACTTC. Translated: CASSFFWDQETQYF.